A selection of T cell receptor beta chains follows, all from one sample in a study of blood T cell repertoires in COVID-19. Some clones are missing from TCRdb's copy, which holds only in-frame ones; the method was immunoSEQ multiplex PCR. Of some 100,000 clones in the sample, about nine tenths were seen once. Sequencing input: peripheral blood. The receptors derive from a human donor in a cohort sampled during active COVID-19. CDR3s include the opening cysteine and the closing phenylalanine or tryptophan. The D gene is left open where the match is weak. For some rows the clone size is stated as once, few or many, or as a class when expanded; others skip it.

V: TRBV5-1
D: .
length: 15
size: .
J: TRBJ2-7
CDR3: CASSLGGGESYEQYF
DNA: TGCGCCAGCAGCTTGGGAGGGGGAGAATCCTACGAGCAGTACTTC

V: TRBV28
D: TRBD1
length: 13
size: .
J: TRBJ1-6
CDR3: CTTDRANNSPLHF
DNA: TGTACTACGGACAGGGCGAATAATTCACCCCTCCACTTT

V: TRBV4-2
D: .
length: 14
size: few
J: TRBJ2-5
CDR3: CASSQDDYTETQYF
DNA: TGTGCCAGCAGCCAAGATGACTATACGGAGACCCAGTACTTC

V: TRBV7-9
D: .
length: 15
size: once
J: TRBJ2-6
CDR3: CASSFPGTGANVLTF
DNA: TGTGCCAGCAGCTTTCCCGGGACAGGGGCCAACGTCCTGACTTTC

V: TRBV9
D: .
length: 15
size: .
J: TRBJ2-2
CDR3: CASSVGSFNTGELFF
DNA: TGTGCCAGCAGCGTAGGTAGCTTTAACACCGGGGAGCTGTTTTTT

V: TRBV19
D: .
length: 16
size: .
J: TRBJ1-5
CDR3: CASSIRTDYSNQPQHF
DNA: TGTGCCAGTAGTATTAGGACAGACTATAGCAATCAGCCCCAGCATTTT

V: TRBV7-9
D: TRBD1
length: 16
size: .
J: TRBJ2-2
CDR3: CASSLHRTGNTGELFF
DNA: TGTGCCAGCAGCTTACATCGGACAGGGAACACCGGGGAGCTGTTTTTT

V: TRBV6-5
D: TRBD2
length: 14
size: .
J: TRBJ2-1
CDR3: CASSSGTSYNEQFF
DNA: TGTGCCAGCAGCTCCGGGACTAGCTACAATGAGCAGTTCTTC

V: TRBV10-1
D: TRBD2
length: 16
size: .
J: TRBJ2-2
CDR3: CASSPLAAMNTGELFF
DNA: TGCGCCAGCAGTCCACTAGCGGCCATGAACACCGGGGAGCTGTTTTTT

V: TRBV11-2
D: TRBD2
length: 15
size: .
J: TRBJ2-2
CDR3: CASSTRSGGVGELFF
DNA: TGTGCCAGCAGCACCCGCTCGGGAGGGGTCGGGGAGCTGTTTTTT

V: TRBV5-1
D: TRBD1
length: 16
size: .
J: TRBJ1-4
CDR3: CASSSSQGAAGEKLFF
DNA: TGCGCCAGCAGCTCTTCCCAGGGGGCGGCGGGGGAAAAACTGTTTTTT

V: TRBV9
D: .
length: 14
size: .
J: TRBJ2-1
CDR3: CASSVVLGVDEQFF
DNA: TGTGCCAGCAGCGTAGTTTTAGGGGTCGATGAGCAGTTCTTC

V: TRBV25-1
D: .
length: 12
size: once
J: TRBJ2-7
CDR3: CASSDNSYEQYF
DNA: TGTGCCAGCAGTGACAACTCCTACGAGCAGTACTTC

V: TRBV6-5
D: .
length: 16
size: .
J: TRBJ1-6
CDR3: CASSYSMQGQDSPLHF
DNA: TGTGCCAGCAGTTACTCGATGCAGGGGCAGGATTCACCCCTCCACTTT